This T cell receptor (beta chain) was sequenced for a study of post-analysis software for immune sequencing data. Study-level background: The patients showed relapsing-remitting, secondary progressive and progressive-relapsing multiple sclerosis courses. General study findings and limits: Five TRBV segments, TRBV5-6, TRBV5-1 and TRBV20-1 among them, were found more frequent in patients than controls. Under F measure analysis, samples from one preparation batch co-clustered strongly. People with multiple sclerosis had a significantly lower normalized Chao1 diversity than controls did.

The CDR3 has 17 amino acids. The germline CDR1 and CDR2 sequences are MNHNY and SVGAGI (reference sequence). V was clipped by 5 bases and J by 5 bases, with 24 bases between them. About this clonotype itself: Antigen specificity is unknown.

Incorporated into the TCR beta cDNA libraries were unique molecular identifiers, which served to reduce PCR and sequencing biases. TCRdb passed the PCR reads through MiXCR, listing each CDR3 protein once. The sample consists of 500,000 to 600,000 distinct CDR3 sequences, roughly 40% of them appearing once. The specimen sequenced was blood. The chain carries TRBV6-6 and TRBJ2-5, with a weak D call TRBD2 (5 bases). The receptor was derived from a girl aged 10 to 17 with multiple sclerosis. As DNA, the CDR3 is TGTGCCAGCAGTCCCGGTTCGGCCGTCCGCCCGGGGGAGACCCAGTACTTC. It translates to CASSPGSAVRPGETQYF.